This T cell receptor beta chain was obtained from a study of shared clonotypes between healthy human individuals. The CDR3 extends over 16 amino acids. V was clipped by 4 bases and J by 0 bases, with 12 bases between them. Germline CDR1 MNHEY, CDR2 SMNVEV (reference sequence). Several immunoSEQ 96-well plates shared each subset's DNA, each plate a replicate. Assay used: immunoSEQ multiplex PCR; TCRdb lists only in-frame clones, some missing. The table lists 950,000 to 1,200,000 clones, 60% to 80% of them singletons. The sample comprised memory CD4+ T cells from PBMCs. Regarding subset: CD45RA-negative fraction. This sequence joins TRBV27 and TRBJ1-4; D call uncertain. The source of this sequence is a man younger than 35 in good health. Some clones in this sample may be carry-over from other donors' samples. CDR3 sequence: CASSSGWTTTNEKLFF. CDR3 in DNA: TGTGCCAGCAGTTCGGGCTGGACGACAACTAATGAAAAACTGTTTTTT. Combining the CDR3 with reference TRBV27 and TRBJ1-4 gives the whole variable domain EAQVTQNPRYLITVTGKKLTVTCSQNMNHEYMSWYRQDPGLGLRQIYYSMNVEVTDKGDVPEGYKVSRKEKRNFPLILESPSPNQTSLYFCASSSGWTTTNEKLFFGSGTQLSVL.